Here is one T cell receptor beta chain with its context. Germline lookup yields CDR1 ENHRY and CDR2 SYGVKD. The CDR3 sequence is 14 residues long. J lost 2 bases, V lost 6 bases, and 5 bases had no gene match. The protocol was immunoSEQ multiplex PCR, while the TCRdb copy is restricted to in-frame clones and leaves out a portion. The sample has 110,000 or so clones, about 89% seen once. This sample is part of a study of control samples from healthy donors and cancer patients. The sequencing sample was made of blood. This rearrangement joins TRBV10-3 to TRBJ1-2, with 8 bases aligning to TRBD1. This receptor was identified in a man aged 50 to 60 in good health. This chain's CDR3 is CAISGDRQNYGYTF. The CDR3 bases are TGTGCCATCAGCGGGGACAGGCAAAACTATGGCTACACCTTC.